This T cell receptor beta chain was retrieved from a study of a mutant IDH1 vaccine in newly diagnosed glioma. The CDR3 contains 14 residues. Looked up from germline, CDR1 is SGHTA and CDR2 is FQGNSA. Trimming shortened V by 1 base and J by 4 bases, and 8 bases separated the two germline ends. Libraries were prepared by immunoSEQ multiplex PCR; TCRdb keeps only in-frame clonotypes and omits some of them. The repertoire holds around 70,000 clones, with 84% as singletons. Documented time point: week 35, safety follow-up. Mutant IDH1 20-mer peptide, at 300 ug, made up each vaccine dose, with topical imiquimod. Points on this clone: The antigen is not known.

Sequencing used PBMCs, obtained from a glioma patient whose treatment included an IDH1 peptide vaccine. The clonotype comes from a man in his late teens or twenties with glioma. The chain carries TRBV7-2 and TRBJ1-5; unclear D gene. The CDR3 DNA follows: TGTGCCAGCAGCTTAGGACAACCAAATCAGCCCCAGCATTTT. This encodes CASSLGQPNQPQHF.